This TCR beta chain was profiled in a study of blood T cell repertoires in COVID-19. The overall study: Samples taken during acute and convalescent COVID-19 were collected in the United States, Italy and Spain. PBMCs, B-cell-depleted T cells, or T cells provided the cDNA or gDNA that made up the material.

V was clipped by 0 bases and J by 6 bases, with 9 bases between them. Per germline, CDR1 SGDLS and CDR2 YYNGEE. The CDR3 has 14 amino acids. Methods used by the authors: Using reference gene primer amplification, nucleated cell counts were estimated. Libraries were prepared by immunoSEQ multiplex PCR; TCRdb keeps only in-frame clonotypes and omits some of them. V and J calls and clone size are those listed in that table; D and trimming were worked out from the DNA. The table has about 210,000 clones, approximately 90% seen once. Sequencing was performed on peripheral blood. The chain couples TRBV9 to TRBJ2-2; D is possibly TRBD1 (5 bases). The sequence was obtained from a man aged 35 to 55 with acute or convalescent COVID-19. CDR3 amino acids: CASSVVGLPGELFF. CDR3 DNA: TGTGCCAGCAGCGTAGTGGGGCTCCCCGGGGAGCTGTTTTTT.